These 16 T cell receptor beta chains were sequenced from one sample in a study of blood T cell repertoires in COVID-19. The repertoire was sequenced with immunoSEQ multiplex PCR; TCRdb's copy has only in-frame clones and lacks some. The data show roughly 150,000 clones, 80% to 90% seen once. The sequenced material came from peripheral blood. Source of these receptors: a woman aged 40 to 50 with acute or convalescent COVID-19.

The gene calls are TRBV4-1 and TRBJ2-7; 12 bases match TRBD1. The junction had 7 bases not matched to a gene; V was cut back by 0 bases and J by 7 bases. There are 16 residues in the CDR3. CDR1 and CDR2 (germline): MGHRA, YSYEKL. The CDR3 nucleotides read TGCGCCAGCAGCCAAGAACCGGGACAGGGGGCGGGGGAGCAGTACTTC. This codes for CASSQEPGQGAGEQYF.

J is TRBJ1-4 and V is TRBV18; possibly TRBD1 for D (6 bases). The CDR3 totals 13 residues. The germline CDR1 and CDR2 sequences are KGHSH and LQKENI. Trimming cost V 10 bases and J 4 bases, with 13 bases left between them. The CDR3 DNA reads as TGTGCCACCGCCGGGGGGCTTAATGAAAAACTGTTTTTT. Its translation is CATAGGLNEKLFF.

In its sample, this clone was seen a few times. The chain has TRBV6-6 and TRBJ1-5; D perhaps matches TRBD1 (6 bases). V shed 3 bases and J shed 5 bases, with 11 bases lying between them. The CDR3 consists of 14 residues. CDR1 and CDR2 from the germline V gene are MNHNY and SVGAGI (reference sequence). CDR3 protein: CASSYRQVDQPQHF. The CDR3 DNA sequence: TGTGCCAGCAGTTATAGACAGGTGGATCAGCCCCAGCATTTT.

The rearrangement uses TRBV2 and TRBJ2-7; weak D call: TRBD2 (5 bases). The CDR3 has 14 amino acids. Germline values: CDR1 SNHLY, CDR2 FYNNEI. Between the trimmed V and J ends, which lost 2 bases and 6 bases, there was a span of 14 bases. The CDR3 loop reads CASSERGSTSEQYF. DNA for the CDR3: TGTGCCAGCAGTGAAAGAGGGAGTACTAGCGAGCAGTACTTC.

The chain uses TRBV19 and TRBJ2-1; the D gene is possibly TRBD1 (6 bases). Germline-derived CDR1 and CDR2 are LNHDA and SQIVND (reference sequence). The CDR3 contains 16 residues. Trimming removed 5 bases from V and 5 bases from J, with 19 bases in between. CDR3 DNA: TGTGCCAGTAGTTCGGGCGGTCAGGGGAAGGACAATGAGCAGTTCTTC. Its translation: CASSSGGQGKDNEQFF. Filled out from reference TRBV19 and TRBJ2-1, the complete variable domain reads DGGITQSPKYLFRKEGQNVTLSCEQNLNHDAMYWYRQDPGQGLRLIYYSQIVNDFQKGDIAEGYSVSREKKESFPLTVTSAQKNPTAFYLCASSSGGQGKDNEQFFGPGTRLTVL.

The chain uses TRBV4-1 and TRBJ2-7; 9 bases agree with TRBD1. CDR3 size: 14 residues. Germline V gene sequence: CDR1 MGHRA, CDR2 YSYEKL. Losses at the gene ends were 4 bases for V and 0 bases for J; bases not matched to a gene: 1. The CDR3 nucleotides read TGCGCCAGCAGCCCGACAGGGGGCTCCTACGAGCAGTACTTC. Amino acid sequence: CASSPTGGSYEQYF.

The chain combines TRBV11-3 with TRBJ1-4; no clear D. The CDR3 runs to 14 residues. CDR1 and CDR2 (germline): SGHNT, YENEEA. Trimming took 3 bases from V and 7 from J, leaving 12 bases between them. The DNA of the CDR3 is TGTGCCAGCAGCTTTGGGCACGTTGGTGAAAAACTGTTTTTT. Translated: CASSFGHVGEKLFF.

The chain couples TRBV24-1 to TRBJ2-1; 7 positions agree with TRBD1. Losses at the gene ends were 7 bases for V and 2 bases for J; bases not matched to a gene: 4. The length of the CDR3 is 14 residues. From germline, CDR1 is KGHDR and CDR2 SFDVKD. CDR3 loop: CATSQGVTYNEQFF. CDR3 in DNA: TGTGCCACCAGCCAGGGGGTGACCTACAATGAGCAGTTCTTC.

The chain uses TRBV3-1 (or the pseudogene TRBV3-2) and TRBJ2-1; 7 bases are shared with TRBD1. Germline CDR1 LGHDT, CDR2 YNNKEL (reference sequence). V lost 1 base and J lost 6; bases outside the gene matches: 6. The CDR3 is 15 amino acids. CDR3 DNA sequence: TGTGCCAGCAGCCAAGGGTGGGCAGGGGGCAATGAGCAGTTCTTC. Amino acids: CASSQGWAGGNEQFF.

The rearrangement uses TRBV28 and TRBJ1-5; no definite D call. Looked up from germline, CDR1 is MDHEN and CDR2 is SYDVKM. Trimming removed 6 bases at V and 6 bases at J, with 24 bases between. The CDR3 runs 17 residues. CDR3 bases: TGTGCCAGCAGCCACACCGGGGTCCGCAGTAGTGGTCAGCCCCAGCATTTT. It yields the protein CASSHTGVRSSGQPQHF. Filled out from reference TRBV28 and TRBJ1-5, the complete variable domain reads DVKVTQSSRYLVKRTGEKVFLECVQDMDHENMFWYRQDPGLGLRLIYFSYDVKMKEKGDIPEGYSVSREKKERFSLILESASTNQTSMYLCASSHTGVRSSGQPQHFGDGTRLSIL.

V gene TRBV2 combines with J gene TRBJ2-1; the match to TRBD1 covers 8 bases. V gave up 4 bases and J gave up 5 bases; unmatched junction bases: 4. The CDR3 length is 14 residues. Germline V gene lookup returns CDR1 SNHLY and CDR2 FYNNEI. DNA of the CDR3: TGTGCCAGCAGTGCCGGGACAGGACACAATGAGCAGTTCTTC. This codes for CASSAGTGHNEQFF.

DNA for the CDR3: TGTGCCAGCAGACGCTTATCCGGGACAGGGGGATATAGCAATCAGCCCCAGCATTTT. Residues: CASRRLSGTGGYSNQPQHF. V gene TRBV28 combines with J gene TRBJ1-5; TRBD1 matches 11 bases. Trimming took 6 bases from V and 0 from J; bases not matched to a gene: 13. The germline CDR1 and CDR2 sequences are MDHEN and SYDVKM. The CDR3 spans 19 residues.

This chain joins TRBV7-8 and TRBJ2-7; 10 bases match TRBD2. Unmatched junction bases numbered 10, after V lost 2 bases and J lost 6 bases. Germline V gene sequence: CDR1 SGHVS, CDR2 FQNEAQ. The CDR3 sequence is 16 residues long. CDR3: CASSLKPSGSLSEQYF. The CDR3, as DNA: TGTGCCAGCAGCTTAAAACCTAGCGGGAGTTTGAGCGAGCAGTACTTC. Based on the CDR3 plus reference TRBV7-8 and TRBJ2-7, the full variable domain is GAGVSQSPRYKVAKRGQDVALRCDPISGHVSLFWYQQALGQGPEFLTYFQNEAQLDKSGLPSDRFFAERPEGSVSTLKIQRTQQEDSAVYLCASSLKPSGSLSEQYFGPGTRLTVT.

CDR3 in amino acids: CASSLRGMNIQYF. DNA for the CDR3: TGTGCCAGCAGTTTGAGGGGGATGAACATTCAGTACTTC. This chain joins TRBV28 and TRBJ2-4; D might be TRBD1 (6 bases). The germline gives CDR1 MDHEN, CDR2 SYDVKM. CDR3 size: 13 residues. The V gene lost 3 bases and the J gene lost 7 bases, with 10 bases spanning the gap.

V gene TRBV5-1 combines with J gene TRBJ2-7; D unresolved. Germline CDR1 reads SGHRS; CDR2 reads YFSETQ. The V gene lost 2 bases and the J gene lost 6 bases, with 15 bases spanning the gap. This CDR3 is 14 amino acids long. CDR3 sequence reads: CASSLRVPPAEQYF. The CDR3, as DNA: TGCGCCAGCAGCTTACGGGTACCTCCGGCCGAGCAGTACTTC. Supplemented by reference TRBV5-1 and TRBJ2-7, the full variable domain reads KAGVTQTPRYLIKTRGQQVTLSCSPISGHRSVSWYQQTPGQGLQFLFEYFSETQRNKGNFPGRFSGRQFSNSRSEMNVSTLELGDSALYLCASSLRVPPAEQYFGPGTRLTVT.

The V gene is TRBV11-3, the J gene TRBJ1-2; TRBD1 is a possible D gene (6 bases). Germline CDR1 and CDR2: SGHNT and YENEEA. This CDR3 is built from 13 residues. Between the trimmed V and J ends, which lost 5 bases and 4 bases, there was a span of 11 bases. CDR3: CASSQNRAYGYTF. DNA of the CDR3: TGTGCCAGCAGCCAAAACAGGGCCTATGGCTACACCTTC.